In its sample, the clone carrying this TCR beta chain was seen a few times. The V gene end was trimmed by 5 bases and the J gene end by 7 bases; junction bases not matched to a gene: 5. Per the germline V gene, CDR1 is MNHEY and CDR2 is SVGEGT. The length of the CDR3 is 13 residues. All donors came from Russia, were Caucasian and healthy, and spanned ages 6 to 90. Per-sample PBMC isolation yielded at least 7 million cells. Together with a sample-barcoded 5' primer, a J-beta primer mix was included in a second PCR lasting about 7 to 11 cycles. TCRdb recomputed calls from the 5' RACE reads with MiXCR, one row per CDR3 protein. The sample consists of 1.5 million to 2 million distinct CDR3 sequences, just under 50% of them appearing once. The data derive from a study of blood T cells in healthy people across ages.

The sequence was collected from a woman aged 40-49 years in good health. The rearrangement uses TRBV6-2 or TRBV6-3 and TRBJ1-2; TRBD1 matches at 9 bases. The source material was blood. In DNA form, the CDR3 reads TGTGCCAGCAGTCCCCGGGACAGGGCTGGCTACACCTTC. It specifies CASSPRDRAGYTF.